The 20 T cell receptor beta chains listed next were all sequenced from one sample in a study of blood T cells in healthy people across ages. The authors ran a second PCR of roughly 7 to 11 cycles using a sample-barcoded 5' primer and a J-beta primer mix. One entry per CDR3 protein, called by TCRdb with MiXCR from the 5' RACE reads. Among around 1,500,000 distinct CDR3 sequences listed, approximately 40% were seen once. Sequenced: blood. The receptors were sampled from a woman between 18 and 29 years old in good health.

The chain combines TRBV12-3 or TRBV12-4 with TRBJ2-4; D is ambiguous. The DNA end is a closer match to TRBJ2-7, so the J assignment may be wrong. The CDR3 contains 14 residues. The CDR3 reads CASSLGVRSGEQYF. CDR3 in DNA: TGTGCCAGCAGTTTAGGCGTCAGGTCAGGCGAGCAGTACTTC.

Note on this clonotype: One end of the junction is discordant with germline, which a read error may explain. The chain is built from TRBV10-3 and TRBJ2-6; either TRBD1 or TRBD2 may fit D (5 bases each). Looked up from germline, CDR1 is ENHRY and CDR2 is SYGVKD. This CDR3 region has 14 residues. CDR3 DNA: TGTGCCATCAGTTTGGGACCTGGGGCCAGCGTCCTGACTTTC. Translation: CAISLGPGASVLTF.

This clonotype was observed a handful of times. J is TRBJ2-1 and V is TRBV9, with D uncertain. The CDR3 length is 12 residues. Germline V gene lookup returns CDR1 SGDLS and CDR2 YYNGEE. Trimming shortened V by 3 bases and J by 6 bases, and 7 bases separated the two germline ends. CDR3 sequence reads: CASSGIGNEQFF. For the CDR3, the DNA is TGTGCCAGCAGCGGCATAGGCAATGAGCAGTTCTTC.

The chain carries TRBV4-2 and TRBJ2-2; 8 bases fit TRBD1. CDR1 LGHNA and CDR2 YNFKEQ come from the germline V gene. Trimming took 1 base from V and 5 from J; bases not matched to a gene: 6. The CDR3 has 16 amino acids. The chain's CDR3 is CASSQAQGAGTGELFF. CDR3 sequence (DNA): TGTGCCAGCAGCCAAGCGCAGGGGGCGGGTACCGGGGAGCTGTTTTTT.

The genes are TRBV6-6 and TRBJ2-7; 10 bases are shared with TRBD2. Germline-derived CDR1 and CDR2 are MNHNY and SVGAGI (reference sequence). This CDR3 is 16 amino acids long. V lost 2 bases and J lost 4; bases outside the gene matches: 8. The DNA for the CDR3 is TGTGCCAGCAGTTACGGGACTAGCGAGTACTCTTACGAGCAGTACTTC. Translating gives CASSYGTSEYSYEQYF.

This clonotype was seen a few times. The chain has TRBV20-1 and TRBJ1-5; D remains ambiguous. Germline V gene sequence: CDR1 DFQATT, CDR2 SNEGSKA (reference sequence). Trimming left V 0 bases short and J 6 bases short, with 15 bases between. The CDR3 covers 15 residues. CDR3 sequence reads: CSARDLQEGGQPQHF. In DNA, the CDR3 is TGCAGTGCTAGAGATCTTCAGGAAGGAGGTCAGCCCCAGCATTTT.

This clonotype appeared a few times. The chain couples TRBV10-3 to TRBJ2-1; 7 nucleotides line up with TRBD1. The CDR3 length is 11 residues. Trimming took 10 bases from V and 8 from J; bases not matched to a gene: 5. Germline V CDR1 and CDR2: ENHRY, SYGVKD. The CDR3 nucleotides read TGTGCCACACAAGGGGGCGATGAGCAGTTCTTC. This translates into CATQGGDEQFF.

This clonotype showed up just a few times. The CDR3 here is CASGPEKAQETQYF. CDR3 DNA sequence: TGTGCCAGCGGGCCGGAGAAAGCGCAAGAGACCCAGTACTTC. The V call is TRBV7-8, the J call TRBJ2-5, with unresolved D. The V and J ends lost 8 bases and 2 bases respectively, with 15 bases between them. The CDR3 loop spans 14 amino acids. CDR1 SGHVS and CDR2 FQNEAQ come from the germline V gene.

This rearrangement joins TRBV5-1 to TRBJ2-1; D is unclear. The CDR3 runs to 11 residues. Germline CDR1 SGHRS, CDR2 YFSETQ. V was cut by 6 bases and J by 4 bases, with 5 bases left in between. This CDR3 reads CASNIYNEQFF. The CDR3 DNA is TGCGCCAGCAACATTTACAATGAGCAGTTCTTC. The whole variable domain, remainder taken from reference TRBV5-1 and TRBJ2-1, is KAGVTQTPRYLIKTRGQQVTLSCSPISGHRSVSWYQQTPGQGLQFLFEYFSETQRNKGNFPGRFSGRQFSNSRSEMNVSTLELGDSALYLCASNIYNEQFFGPGTRLTVL.

This clonotype showed up just a few times. The chain is built from TRBV7-8 and TRBJ2-7, with a possible D match to TRBD2 (5 bases). The germline V gene has CDR1 SGHVS and CDR2 FQNEAQ. The CDR3 extends over 12 amino acids. V was clipped by 5 bases and J by 7 bases, with 12 bases between them. CDR3 region: CASSPRRLEQYF. CDR3 in DNA: TGTGCCAGCAGCCCCCGGAGGTTGGAGCAGTACTTC.

This sequence joins TRBV5-6 and TRBJ2-5; 11 bases match TRBD1. The germline CDR1 and CDR2 sequences are SGHDT and YYEEEE. J was trimmed by 11 bases and V by 4 bases; bases with no gene match: 19. This CDR3 region has 17 residues. The CDR3 is CASSRFLGTGGYNEQYF. In DNA form, the CDR3 reads TGTGCCAGCAGCCGGTTCCTCGGGACAGGGGGGTACAATGAGCAGTACTTC.

There are a few counts of this clonotype. This chain joins TRBV5-1 and TRBJ2-7, with TRBD1 identical over 7 bases. CDR1 SGHRS and CDR2 YFSETQ come from the germline V gene. CDR3 size: 14 residues. The trim removed 4 bases at V and 2 bases at J, leaving 6 bases unmatched. The CDR3 DNA reads TGCGCCAGCAGCCACGGACAGGCCCCCTACGAGCAGTACTTC. It encodes CASSHGQAPYEQYF. The full variable domain, completed using reference TRBV5-1 and TRBJ2-7, is KAGVTQTPRYLIKTRGQQVTLSCSPISGHRSVSWYQQTPGQGLQFLFEYFSETQRNKGNFPGRFSGRQFSNSRSEMNVSTLELGDSALYLCASSHGQAPYEQYFGPGTRLTVT.

This sequence joins TRBV27 and TRBJ1-2; TRBD1 aligns across 8 bases. CDR1 MNHEY and CDR2 SMNVEV come from the germline V gene (reference sequence). J lost 5 bases, V lost 6 bases, and 11 bases had no gene match. The CDR3 loop spans 15 amino acids. CDR3 sequence reads: CASSPGDRGLYGYTF. The CDR3 nucleotides read TGTGCCAGCAGCCCAGGTGACAGGGGATTATATGGCTACACCTTC.

The chain carries TRBV14 and TRBJ2-5; D is perhaps TRBD2 (5 bases). The V gene's germline CDR1 is SGHDN and CDR2 FVKESK. The CDR3 consists of 14 residues. V lost 1 base, J lost 4 bases, and 10 bases lay in between. The CDR3 coding sequence is TGTGCCAGCAGCCAAGCGAGACTATTAGAGACCCAGTACTTC. Amino acid sequence: CASSQARLLETQYF.

This clonotype showed up many times. The CDR3 DNA reads TGTGCCAGCAGCTTAGATGTCTTCGGCGAGCAGTACTTC. This sequence encodes CASSLDVFGEQYF. The chain employs TRBV7-9 and TRBJ2-5; D gene uncertain. The assigned J gene may be wrong: the sequence end matches TRBJ2-7 better. Germline CDR1 reads SEHNR; CDR2 reads FQNEAQ (reference sequence). The CDR3 has 13 residues.

This clonotype was seen a handful of times. V gene TRBV28 combines with J gene TRBJ2-5; 8 positions match TRBD2. V shed 4 bases, J shed 7 bases, and the junction held 11 bases outside the gene matches. The CDR3 runs 15 residues. Germline CDR1 is MDHEN and CDR2 is SYDVKM. The CDR3 DNA sequence: TGTGCCAGCAGTTCCCCCCCAGACCGGGGGGGGACCCAGTACTTC. It encodes CASSSPPDRGGTQYF.

The chain links TRBV6-2 or TRBV6-3 to TRBJ2-5; 10 nucleotides align to TRBD2. The DNA end is a closer match to TRBJ2-7, so the J assignment may be wrong. The germline gives CDR1 MNHEY, CDR2 SVGEGT. This CDR3 region has 17 residues. The CDR3 coding sequence is TGTGCCAGCAGTTACTCTAGCGGGGGGTATGACGGTTACGAGCAGTACTTC. It translates to CASSYSSGGYDGYEQYF.

The genes are TRBV5-4 and TRBJ2-7, with 7 bases that match TRBD2. Per the germline V gene, CDR1 is SGHNT and CDR2 is YYREEE (reference sequence). The V segment lost 4 bases and the J segment 2 bases; nucleotides outside the gene matches: 9. CDR3 length: 15 residues. CDR3 residues: CASSLEPGGTYEQYF. CDR3 nucleotides: TGTGCCAGCAGCCTGGAGCCGGGGGGAACCTACGAGCAGTACTTC.

In its sample, this clonotype was seen a few times. The chain links TRBV4-2 to TRBJ2-3, with TRBD2 identical over 14 bases. V was pared by 3 bases and J by 5 bases, with 1 base of the junction left unmatched. Germline V CDR1 and CDR2: LGHNA, YNFKEQ. There are 15 residues in the CDR3. Here the CDR3 DNA reads TGTGCCAGCAGCCAGGGACTAGCGGGGGAAGATACGCAGTATTTT. Its protein product is CASSQGLAGEDTQYF.

This clonotype came up a few times. The chain carries TRBV7-2 and TRBJ1-6, with D possibly being TRBD1 (5 bases). The CDR3 is made up of 15 amino acids. Trimming cost V 5 bases and J 4 bases, with 12 bases left between them. CDR1 is SGHTA, CDR2 FQGNSA, per germline. The CDR3 DNA reads as TGTGCCAGCAGCGAACGGACAAATTATAATTCACCCCTCCACTTT. Translated: CASSERTNYNSPLHF. Based on the CDR3 plus reference TRBV7-2 and TRBJ1-6, the full variable domain is GAGVSQSPSNKVTEKGKDVELRCDPISGHTALYWYRQSLGQGLEFLIYFQGNSAPDKSGLPSDRFSAERTGGSVSTLTIQRTQQEDSAVYLCASSERTNYNSPLHFGNGTRLTVT.